This T cell receptor beta chain derives from a study of monozygotic twins with cystic fibrosis. General study results and limits: Unrelated CF individuals shared fewer identical clonotypes than monozygotic CF twins. Age, concordance and disease severity did not associate with shared CDR3 numbers. Median Simpson clonality of approximately 0.0091 suggested naive T cells predominated.

Germline V gives CDR1 SEHNR, CDR2 FQNEAQ (reference sequence). V was shortened by 1 base and J by 7 bases, with 14 bases between the two germline ends. The CDR3 has 15 amino acids. The data were produced by immunoSEQ multiplex PCR, yet TCRdb's version contains in-frame clones alone and is incomplete. The repertoire holds about 14,000 clones, with 85% to 95% as singletons. Worth noting for this clone: The antigen remains undetermined.

The J gene is TRBJ1-5, the V gene TRBV7-9; no clear D. The material sequenced was blood. The sequence came from a girl between 2 and 10 years old with cystic fibrosis. The CDR3 nucleotides read TGTGCCAGCAGCTTAGGAGGAGGACCATACCAGCCCCAGCATTTT. Encoded protein: CASSLGGGPYQPQHF.